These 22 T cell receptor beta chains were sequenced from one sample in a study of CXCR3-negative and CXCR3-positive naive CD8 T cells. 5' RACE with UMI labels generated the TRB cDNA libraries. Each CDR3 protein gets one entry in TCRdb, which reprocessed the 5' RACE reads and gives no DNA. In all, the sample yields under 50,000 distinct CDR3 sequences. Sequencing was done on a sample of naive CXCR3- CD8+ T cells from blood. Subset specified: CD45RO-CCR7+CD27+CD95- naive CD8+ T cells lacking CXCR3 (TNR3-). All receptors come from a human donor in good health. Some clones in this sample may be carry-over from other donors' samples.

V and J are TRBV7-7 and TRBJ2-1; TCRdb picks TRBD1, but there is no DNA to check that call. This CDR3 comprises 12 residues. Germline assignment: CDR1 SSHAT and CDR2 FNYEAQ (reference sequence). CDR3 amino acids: CASSPPELGQFF.

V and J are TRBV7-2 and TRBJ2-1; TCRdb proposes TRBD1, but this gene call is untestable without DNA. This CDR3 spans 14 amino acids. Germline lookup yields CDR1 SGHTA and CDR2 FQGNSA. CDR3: CASSLGPGGNEQFF. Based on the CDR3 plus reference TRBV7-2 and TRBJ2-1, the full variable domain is GAGVSQSPSNKVTEKGKDVELRCDPISGHTALYWYRQSLGQGLEFLIYFQGNSAPDKSGLPSDRFSAERTGGSVSTLTIQRTQQEDSAVYLCASSLGPGGNEQFFGPGTRLTVL.

The CDR3 protein is CASSEASGGPDTQYF. The V call is TRBV6-1, the J call TRBJ2-3; checking the TCRdb D call of TRBD2 is not possible without DNA. Germline CDR1 and CDR2: MNHNS and SASEGT. The CDR3 spans 15 residues.

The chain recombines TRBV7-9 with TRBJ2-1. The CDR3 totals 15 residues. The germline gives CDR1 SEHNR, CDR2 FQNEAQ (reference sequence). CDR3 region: CASSQLSRSYNEQFF. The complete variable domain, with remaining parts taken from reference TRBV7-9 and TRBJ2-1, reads DTGVSQNPRHKITKRGQNVTFRCDPISEHNRLYWYRQTLGQGPEFLTYFQNEAQLEKSRLLSDRFSAERPKGSFSTLEIQRTEQGDSAMYLCASSQLSRSYNEQFFGPGTRLTVL.

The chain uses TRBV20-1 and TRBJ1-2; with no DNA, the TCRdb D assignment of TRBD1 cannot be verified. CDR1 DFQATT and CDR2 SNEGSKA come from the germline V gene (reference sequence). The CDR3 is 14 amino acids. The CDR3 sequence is CSAIGRDTVYGYTF.

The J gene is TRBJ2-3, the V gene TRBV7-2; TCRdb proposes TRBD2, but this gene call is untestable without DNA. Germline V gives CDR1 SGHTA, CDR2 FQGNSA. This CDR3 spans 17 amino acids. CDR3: CASSWASLAGGSDTQYF.

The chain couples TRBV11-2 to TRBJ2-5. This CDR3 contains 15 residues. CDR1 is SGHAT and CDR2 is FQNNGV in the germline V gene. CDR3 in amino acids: CASSLGGFDEETQYF.

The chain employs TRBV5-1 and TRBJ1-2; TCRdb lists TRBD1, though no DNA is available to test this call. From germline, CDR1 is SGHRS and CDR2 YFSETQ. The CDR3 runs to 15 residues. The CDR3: CASSLARDGLYGYTF.

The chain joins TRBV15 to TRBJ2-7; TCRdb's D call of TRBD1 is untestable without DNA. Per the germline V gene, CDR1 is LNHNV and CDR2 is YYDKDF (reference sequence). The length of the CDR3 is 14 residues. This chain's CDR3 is CATSRDVAGPEQYF.

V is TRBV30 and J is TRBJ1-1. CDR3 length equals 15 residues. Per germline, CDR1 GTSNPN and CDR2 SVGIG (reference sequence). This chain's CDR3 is CAWLTGASLVSEAFF.

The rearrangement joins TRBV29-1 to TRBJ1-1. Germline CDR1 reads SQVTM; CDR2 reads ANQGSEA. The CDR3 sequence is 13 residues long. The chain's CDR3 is CSSVWGMNTEAFF.

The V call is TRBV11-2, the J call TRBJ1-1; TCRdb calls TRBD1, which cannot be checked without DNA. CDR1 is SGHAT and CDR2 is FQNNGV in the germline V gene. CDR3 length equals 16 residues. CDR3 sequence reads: CASSLGTGGSDTEAFF. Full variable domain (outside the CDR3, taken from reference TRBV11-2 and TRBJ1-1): EAGVAQSPRYKIIEKRQSVAFWCNPISGHATLYWYQQILGQGPKLLIQFQNNGVVDDSQLPKDRFSAERLKGVDSTLKIQPAKLEDSAVYLCASSLGTGGSDTEAFFGQGTRLTVV.

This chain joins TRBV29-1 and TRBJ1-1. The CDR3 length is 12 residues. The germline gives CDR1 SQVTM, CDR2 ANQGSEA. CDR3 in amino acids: CSVGREGTEAFF. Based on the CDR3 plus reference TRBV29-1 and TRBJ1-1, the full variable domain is SAVISQKPSRDICQRGTSLTIQCQVDSQVTMMFWYRQQPGQSLTLIATANQGSEATYESGFVIDKFPISRPNLTFSTLTVSNMSPEDSSIYLCSVGREGTEAFFGQGTRLTVV.

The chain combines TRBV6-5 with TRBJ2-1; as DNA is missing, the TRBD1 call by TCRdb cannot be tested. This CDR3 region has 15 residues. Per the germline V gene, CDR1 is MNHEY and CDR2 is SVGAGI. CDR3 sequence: CASSTDRLGANEQFF.

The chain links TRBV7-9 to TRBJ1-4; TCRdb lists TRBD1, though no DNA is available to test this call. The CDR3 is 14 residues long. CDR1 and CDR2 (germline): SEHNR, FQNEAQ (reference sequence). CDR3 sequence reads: CASSRGIGGEKLFF.

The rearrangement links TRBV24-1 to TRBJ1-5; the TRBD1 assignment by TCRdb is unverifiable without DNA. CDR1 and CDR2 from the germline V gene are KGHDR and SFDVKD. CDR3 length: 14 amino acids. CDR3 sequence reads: CATSGQGVNQPQHF.

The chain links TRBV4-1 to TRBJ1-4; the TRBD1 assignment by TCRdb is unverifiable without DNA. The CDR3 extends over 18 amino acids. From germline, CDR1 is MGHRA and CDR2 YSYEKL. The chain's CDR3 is CASSPADSYTGNYEKLFF.

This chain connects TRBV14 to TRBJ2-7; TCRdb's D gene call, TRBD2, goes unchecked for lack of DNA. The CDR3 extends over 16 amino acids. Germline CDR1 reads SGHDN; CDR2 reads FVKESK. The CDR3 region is CASSQEPSGSLYEQYF.

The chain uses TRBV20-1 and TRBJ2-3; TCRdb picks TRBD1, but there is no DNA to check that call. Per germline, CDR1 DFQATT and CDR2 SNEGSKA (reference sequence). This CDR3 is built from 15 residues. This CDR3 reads CSAIMRDRRTDTQYF.

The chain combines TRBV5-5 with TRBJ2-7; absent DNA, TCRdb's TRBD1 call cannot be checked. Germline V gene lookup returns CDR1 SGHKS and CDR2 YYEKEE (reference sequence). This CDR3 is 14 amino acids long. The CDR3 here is CASSLAGGTNEQYF.

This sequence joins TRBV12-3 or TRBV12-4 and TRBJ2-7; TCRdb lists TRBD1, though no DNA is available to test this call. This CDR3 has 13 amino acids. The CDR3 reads CASSLVGRGEQYF.

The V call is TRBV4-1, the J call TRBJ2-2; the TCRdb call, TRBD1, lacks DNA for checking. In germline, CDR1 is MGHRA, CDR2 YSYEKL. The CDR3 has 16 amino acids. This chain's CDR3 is CASSLPGGGATGELFF.